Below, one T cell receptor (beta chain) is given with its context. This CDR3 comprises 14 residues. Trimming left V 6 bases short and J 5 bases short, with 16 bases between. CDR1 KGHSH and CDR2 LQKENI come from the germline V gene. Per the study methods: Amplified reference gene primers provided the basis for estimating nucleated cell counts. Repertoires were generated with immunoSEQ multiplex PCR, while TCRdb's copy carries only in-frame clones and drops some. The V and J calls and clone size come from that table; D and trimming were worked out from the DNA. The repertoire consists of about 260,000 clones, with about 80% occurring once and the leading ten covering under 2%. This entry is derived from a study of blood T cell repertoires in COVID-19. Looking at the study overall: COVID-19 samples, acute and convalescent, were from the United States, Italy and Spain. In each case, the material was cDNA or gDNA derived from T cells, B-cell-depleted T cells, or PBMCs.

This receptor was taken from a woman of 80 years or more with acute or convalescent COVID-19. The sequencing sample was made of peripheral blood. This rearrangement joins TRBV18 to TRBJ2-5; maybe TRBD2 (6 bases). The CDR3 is CASSRDVAVETQYF. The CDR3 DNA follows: TGTGCCAGCTCCCGGGACGTAGCGGTCGAGACCCAGTACTTC.